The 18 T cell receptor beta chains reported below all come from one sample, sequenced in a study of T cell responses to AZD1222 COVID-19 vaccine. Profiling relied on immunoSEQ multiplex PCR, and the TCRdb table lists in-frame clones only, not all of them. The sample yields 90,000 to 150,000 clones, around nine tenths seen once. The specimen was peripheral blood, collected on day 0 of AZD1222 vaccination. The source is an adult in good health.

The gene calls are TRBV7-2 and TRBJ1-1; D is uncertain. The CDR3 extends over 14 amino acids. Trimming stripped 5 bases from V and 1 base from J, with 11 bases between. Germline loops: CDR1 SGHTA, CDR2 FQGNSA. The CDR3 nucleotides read TGTGCCAGCAGCCCAGAAAACCGGAACACTGAAGCTTTCTTT. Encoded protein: CASSPENRNTEAFF.

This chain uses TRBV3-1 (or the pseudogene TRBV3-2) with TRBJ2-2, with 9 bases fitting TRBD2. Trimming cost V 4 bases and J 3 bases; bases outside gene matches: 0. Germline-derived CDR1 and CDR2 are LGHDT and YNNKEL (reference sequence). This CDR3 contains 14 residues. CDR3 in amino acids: CASSPSGDTGELFF. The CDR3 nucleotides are TGTGCCAGCAGCCCTAGCGGGGACACCGGGGAGCTGTTTTTT.

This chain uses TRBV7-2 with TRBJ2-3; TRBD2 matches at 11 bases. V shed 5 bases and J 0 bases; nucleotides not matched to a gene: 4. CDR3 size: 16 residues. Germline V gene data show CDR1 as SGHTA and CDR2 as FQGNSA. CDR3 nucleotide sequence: TGTGCCAGCAGCCATAGCGGGGGGGCTAGCACAGATACGCAGTATTTT. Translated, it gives CASSHSGGASTDTQYF.

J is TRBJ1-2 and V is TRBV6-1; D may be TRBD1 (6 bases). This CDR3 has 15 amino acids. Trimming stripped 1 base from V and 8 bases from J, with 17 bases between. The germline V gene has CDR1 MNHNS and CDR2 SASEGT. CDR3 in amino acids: CASSEVGLTGNGYTF. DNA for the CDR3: TGTGCCAGCAGTGAAGTCGGGCTGACAGGTAACGGCTACACCTTC.

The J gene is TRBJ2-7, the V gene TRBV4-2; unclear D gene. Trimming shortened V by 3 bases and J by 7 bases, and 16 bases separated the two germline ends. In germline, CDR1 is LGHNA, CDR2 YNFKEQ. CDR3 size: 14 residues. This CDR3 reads CASSHQRHSEEQYF. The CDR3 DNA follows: TGTGCCAGCAGCCATCAACGACACTCCGAGGAGCAGTACTTC.

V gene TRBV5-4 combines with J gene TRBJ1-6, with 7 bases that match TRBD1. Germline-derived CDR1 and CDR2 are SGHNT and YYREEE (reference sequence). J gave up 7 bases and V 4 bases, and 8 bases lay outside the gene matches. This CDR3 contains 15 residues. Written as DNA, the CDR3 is TGTGCCAGCAGCGGGGGACAGATCTCAAATTCACCCCTCCACTTT. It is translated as CASSGGQISNSPLHF.

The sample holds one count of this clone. The CDR3 protein is CASEGGYPGELFF. The DNA of the CDR3 is TGTGCCAGCGAGGGAGGGTACCCCGGGGAGCTGTTTTTT. J is TRBJ2-2 and V is TRBV28; TRBD2 agrees at 7 bases. Germline V CDR1 and CDR2: MDHEN, SYDVKM. V gave up 8 bases and J gave up 6 bases; unmatched junction bases: 6. The CDR3 is 13 amino acids.

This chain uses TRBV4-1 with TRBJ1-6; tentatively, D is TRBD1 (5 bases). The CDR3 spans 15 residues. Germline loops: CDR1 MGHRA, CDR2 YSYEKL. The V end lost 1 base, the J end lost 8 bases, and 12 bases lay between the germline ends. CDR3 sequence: CASSQVRQKYSPLHF. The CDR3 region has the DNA TGCGCCAGCAGCCAAGTGAGACAGAAATATTCACCCCTCCACTTT.

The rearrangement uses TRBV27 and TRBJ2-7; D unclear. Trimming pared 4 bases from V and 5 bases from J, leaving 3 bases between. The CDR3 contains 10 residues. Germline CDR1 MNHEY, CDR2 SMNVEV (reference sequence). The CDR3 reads CASSWHEQYF. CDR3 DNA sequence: TGTGCCAGCAGTTGGCACGAGCAGTACTTC.

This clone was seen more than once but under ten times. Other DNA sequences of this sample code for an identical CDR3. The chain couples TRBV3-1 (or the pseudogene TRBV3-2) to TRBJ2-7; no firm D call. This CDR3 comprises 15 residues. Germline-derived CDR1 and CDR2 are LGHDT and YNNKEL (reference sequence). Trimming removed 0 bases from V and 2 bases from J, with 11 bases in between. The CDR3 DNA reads TGTGCCAGCAGCCAAGACCCCAGTGGGGCCTACGAGCAGTACTTC. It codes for CASSQDPSGAYEQYF.

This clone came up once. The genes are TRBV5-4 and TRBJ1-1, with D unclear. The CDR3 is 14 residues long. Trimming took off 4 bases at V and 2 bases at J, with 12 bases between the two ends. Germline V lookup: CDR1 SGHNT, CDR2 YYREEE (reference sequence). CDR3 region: CASSEDDRNTEAFF. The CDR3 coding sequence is TGTGCCAGCAGCGAGGACGATCGTAACACTGAAGCTTTCTTT.

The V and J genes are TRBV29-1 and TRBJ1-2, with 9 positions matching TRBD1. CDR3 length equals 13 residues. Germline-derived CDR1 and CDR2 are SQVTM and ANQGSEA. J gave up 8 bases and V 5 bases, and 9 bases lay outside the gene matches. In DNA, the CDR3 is TGCAGCGTTACTCCGGGACAGGGTGTAGGCTACACCTTC. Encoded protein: CSVTPGQGVGYTF.

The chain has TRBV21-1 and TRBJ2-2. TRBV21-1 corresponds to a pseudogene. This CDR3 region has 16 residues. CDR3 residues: CASSKEAQPNTGELFF. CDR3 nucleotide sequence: TGTGCCAGCAGCAAAGAGGCCCAGCCAAACACCGGGGAGCTGTTTTTT.

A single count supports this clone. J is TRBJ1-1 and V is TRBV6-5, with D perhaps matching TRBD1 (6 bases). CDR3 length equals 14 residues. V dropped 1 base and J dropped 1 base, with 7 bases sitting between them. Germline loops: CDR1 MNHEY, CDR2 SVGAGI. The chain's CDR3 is CASSYFRGNTEAFF. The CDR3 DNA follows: TGTGCCAGCAGTTACTTCAGGGGGAACACTGAAGCTTTCTTT.

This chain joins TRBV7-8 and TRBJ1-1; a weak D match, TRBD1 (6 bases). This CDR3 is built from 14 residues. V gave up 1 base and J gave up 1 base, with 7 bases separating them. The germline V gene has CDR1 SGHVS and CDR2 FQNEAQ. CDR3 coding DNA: TGTGCCAGCAGCTTAGGAGGGGGGAACACTGAAGCTTTCTTT. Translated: CASSLGGGNTEAFF.

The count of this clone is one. The CDR3 sequence is CASSLEIVGLEQFF. DNA for the CDR3: TGTGCCAGCAGCTTAGAGATCGTAGGGCTTGAGCAGTTCTTC. The rearrangement joins TRBV11-2 to TRBJ2-1; no firm D call. From germline, CDR1 is SGHAT and CDR2 FQNNGV. The CDR3 length is 14 residues. V dropped 0 bases and J dropped 9 bases, with 12 bases sitting between them.

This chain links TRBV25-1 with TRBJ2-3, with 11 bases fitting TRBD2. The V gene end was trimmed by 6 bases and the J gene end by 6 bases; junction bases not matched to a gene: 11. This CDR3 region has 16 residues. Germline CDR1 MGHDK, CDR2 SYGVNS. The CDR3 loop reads CASSPEGLAARDTQYF. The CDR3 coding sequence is TGTGCCAGCAGCCCAGAGGGACTAGCGGCTAGGGATACGCAGTATTTT.

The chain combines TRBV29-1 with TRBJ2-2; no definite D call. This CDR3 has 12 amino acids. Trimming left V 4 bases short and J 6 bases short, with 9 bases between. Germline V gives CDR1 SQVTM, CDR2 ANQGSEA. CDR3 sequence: CSVVGWAGELFF. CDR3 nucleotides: TGCAGCGTTGTCGGTTGGGCCGGGGAGCTGTTTTTT.